This TCR beta chain derives from a study of identical twins. This clonotype was found a few times. V lost 5 bases to trimming and J lost 2 bases; unmatched junction nucleotides: 9. Germline CDR1 is DFQATT and CDR2 is SNEGSKA (reference sequence). The CDR3 has 15 amino acids. The donor group consisted entirely of healthy Caucasians. Through template switching, a universal primer site was introduced, and the cDNA contained unique molecular identifiers. Each CDR3 protein is one row after TCRdb ran MiXCR on the 5' RACE reads. This table holds 350,000 to 600,000 distinct CDR3 sequences, approximately 15% found once. The sample also formed part of further work on yellow fever vaccine responses in identical twins. According to that study: Among the twins, the vaccine T cell response reportedly seemed partly convergent and partly personalized.

Specimen: CD4+ T cells sorted from blood. This clonotype was obtained from a young woman in good health. The V and J genes are TRBV20-1 and TRBJ2-3; 8 bases align to TRBD1. The CDR3 sequence is CSAPPAGGPTDTQYF. CDR3 DNA: TGCAGTGCTCCGCCGGCAGGGGGCCCCACAGATACGCAGTATTTT.